This TCR gamma chain was found in a study of γδ T cells in repeated Plasmodium falciparum infection (dated by TCRdb to the early 2020s). Turning to the overall study: In the natural-infection arm, Malian children exposed to intense seasonal malaria transmission were enrolled and compared against age and gender matched Australian children. Malian gammadelta TCR repertoires were analysed cross-sectionally during no-transmission periods and longitudinally across acute febrile malaria episodes. Four controlled human malaria infections were administered to about five malaria-naive U.S. adults over around 640 days by bites from P. falciparum NF54-infected Anopheles stephensi mosquitoes. Samples from controlled-infection subjects were taken at baseline, just before selected infections, and 21 days after each infection. In the study, the shaping of the human gammadelta T cell repertoire by repeated Plasmodium falciparum infection was examined using natural infection in Mali and controlled human malaria infection. Broader findings and caveats from the paper: Analysis of inter-individual variability in gammadelta T cell responses was limited by the small size of the controlled-infection cohort. Compared with Australian children, Malian children appeared to have Vdelta2-negative gammadelta TCR repertoires that were more clonally expanded, less diverse and less shared. Generalizability was limited because the Malian cohort was drawn from a small rural village of predominantly one ethnic group. Vgamma9/Vdelta2+ TCR repertoires showed a highly stable polyclonal repertoire over time and infection, with many inter-individual overlapping TCRgamma sequences. In Vdelta2-negative, largely Vdelta1+, gammadelta TCR repertoires, repeated controlled infections appeared to drive waves of new clonotype selection.

Libraries were constructed by multiplex PCR. Sequencing took place on an Illumina MiSeq. Every sorted gammadelta T cell sample had both its TCR gamma (TRG) and TCR delta (TRD) chains sequenced. On the study's bioinformatics: Repertoire analyses included clonotype tree plots, accumulated frequency of the top 20 clonotypes, diversity index (DI) and D75 metrics. Via CATT, TCRdb reprocessed the public reads, and rows with identical DNA were then joined. V and J calls and clone size were set by TCRdb, not the authors. The sample table holds around 27,000 gamma-chain clones, of which around 1.4% were seen once. The ten largest clones capture 15% to 20% of the sample. Germline trimming amounts to 5 bases on V and 9 bases on J, with 10 as the count of junction bases outside the gene matches. According to the germline V gene, CDR1 reads EGSTGY and CDR2 reads YDSYTSSV. Counted from cysteine to phenylalanine, this CDR3 has 12 amino acids. Only the CDR3 DNA is retained, 36 bases long and in frame from the first base.

Vgamma9/Vdelta2+ and Vdelta2-negative gammadelta T cell populations were flow-sorted from peripheral blood mononuclear cells for bulk TCR repertoire analysis. Notes on this clone: Which antigen it targets is not known. TCRdb attributes to this sequence the protein of a much larger clone, which differs from the DNA translation at residue 8; a read error is likely, and the protein displayed is translated from the DNA.

Input material: gamma-delta T cells from blood. The receptor was isolated from a pool of human donors (malaria-infected and uninfected, not separated). Recombination joined TRGV4 with TRGJ1 or TRGJ2. At the DNA level, the sequence is TGTGCCACCTGGGTCGCCGTGTGTAAGAAACTCTTT. This sequence encodes CATWVAVCKKLF.